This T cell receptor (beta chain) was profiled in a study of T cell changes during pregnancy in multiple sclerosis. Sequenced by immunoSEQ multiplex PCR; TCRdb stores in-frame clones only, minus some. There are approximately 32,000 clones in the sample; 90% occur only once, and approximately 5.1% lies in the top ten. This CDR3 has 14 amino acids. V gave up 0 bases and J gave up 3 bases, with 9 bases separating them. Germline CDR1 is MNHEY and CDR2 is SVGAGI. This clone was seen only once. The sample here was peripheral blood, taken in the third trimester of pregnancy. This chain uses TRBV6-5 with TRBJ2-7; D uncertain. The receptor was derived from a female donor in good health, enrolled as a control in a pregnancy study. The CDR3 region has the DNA TGTGCCAGCAGTTACTCGAACAGAGACTACGAGCAGTACTTC. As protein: CASSYSNRDYEQYF.